A single sample gave rise to the 2 T cell receptor beta chains below, sequenced in a study of blood T cells in healthy people across ages. A second roughly 6 to 11 cycle PCR used barcoded and J-beta primers. TCRdb reprocessed the 5' RACE reads with MiXCR, giving one entry per CDR3 protein. The repertoire holds around 1,100,000 distinct CDR3 sequences, with more than 30% as singletons. Material for sequencing was blood. These receptors all stem from a man between 18 and 29 years old in good health.

This clonotype appeared many times. The gene calls are TRBV12-3 or TRBV12-4 and TRBJ1-2; TRBD1 might be the D (6 bases). The CDR3 consists of 16 residues. Trimming stripped 6 bases from V and 4 bases from J, with 21 bases between. The CDR3 DNA reads TGTGCCAGCAGCCCTTTAACAGGGAAAAGGAGCTATGGCTACACCTTC. Protein product: CASSPLTGKRSYGYTF.

The V and J genes are TRBV7-2 and TRBJ2-7; the match to TRBD1 covers 8 bases. J lost 2 bases, V lost 2 bases, and 5 bases had no gene match. Germline CDR1 reads SGHTA; CDR2 reads FQGNSA. The CDR3 spans 15 residues. The CDR3 spells CASSLRTGGPYEQYF. CDR3 nucleotide sequence: TGTGCCAGCAGCTTACGAACAGGGGGACCCTACGAGCAGTACTTC.